A selection of T cell receptor beta chains follows, all from one sample in a study of shared clonotypes between healthy human individuals. The method was immunoSEQ multiplex PCR; TCRdb's version includes in-frame clones alone and lacks a portion of them. This table has some 2,100,000 clones, 85% to 95% appearing once. The sequencing sample was made of naive CD8+ T cells from PBMCs. The receptors come from a man younger than 35 in good health. Some clones in this sample may be carry-over from other donors' samples. CDR3s include the opening cysteine and the closing phenylalanine or tryptophan. A D gene is named only where the DNA matches it firmly. Part of the rows lack a size; the others show once, few, many or a class for expanded clones.

abundance: -
j_gene: TRBJ2-1
d_gene: -
v_gene: TRBV5-6
CDR3aa: CASSSFTGNEQFF
CDR3nt: TGTGCCAGCAGCTCCTTCACCGGAAATGAGCAGTTCTTC

abundance: -
j_gene: TRBJ1-1
d_gene: -
v_gene: TRBV27
CDR3aa: CASSLWAENTEAFF
CDR3nt: TGTGCCAGCAGTTTGTGGGCAGAAAACACTGAAGCTTTCTTT

abundance: -
j_gene: TRBJ2-1
d_gene: -
v_gene: TRBV19
CDR3aa: CASSMWGSSSYNEQFF
CDR3nt: TGTGCCAGTAGTATGTGGGGGTCGAGCTCCTACAATGAGCAGTTCTTC

abundance: once
j_gene: TRBJ2-5
d_gene: -
v_gene: TRBV21-1
CDR3aa: CASSSRGTTKETQYF
CDR3nt: TGTGCCAGCAGCTCCCGAGGGACTACTAAAGAGACCCAGTACTTC

abundance: -
j_gene: TRBJ2-2
d_gene: -
v_gene: TRBV19
CDR3aa: CASTTWGGELFF
CDR3nt: TGTGCCAGTACCACCTGGGGGGGGGAGCTGTTTTTT

abundance: -
j_gene: TRBJ1-1
d_gene: -
v_gene: TRBV7-2
CDR3aa: CASSLVGLGNTEAFF
CDR3nt: TGTGCCAGCAGCTTAGTAGGTCTCGGGAACACTGAAGCTTTCTTT

abundance: -
j_gene: TRBJ1-5
d_gene: -
v_gene: TRBV19
CDR3aa: CASSILAFSGQPQHF
CDR3nt: TGTGCCAGTAGTATATTGGCATTCTCAGGTCAGCCCCAGCATTTT

abundance: -
j_gene: TRBJ1-2
d_gene: -
v_gene: TRBV27
CDR3aa: CASSLSARTKPLGYTF
CDR3nt: TGTGCCAGCAGTTTATCGGCACGGACGAAACCCCTAGGCTACACCTTC

abundance: -
j_gene: TRBJ2-7
d_gene: TRBD2
v_gene: TRBV7-9
CDR3aa: CASSPGLANYEQYF
CDR3nt: TGTGCCAGCAGCCCTGGACTAGCTAACTACGAGCAGTACTTC

abundance: -
j_gene: TRBJ2-5
d_gene: -
v_gene: TRBV27
CDR3aa: CASSSVGGLETQYF
CDR3nt: TGTGCCAGCAGTTCTGTAGGAGGGCTCGAGACCCAGTACTTC

abundance: -
j_gene: TRBJ1-2
d_gene: TRBD1
v_gene: TRBV5-6
CDR3aa: CASSLGGQRPYDGYTF
CDR3nt: TGTGCCAGCAGCTTGGGGGGACAGCGCCCTTACGACGGCTACACCTTC

abundance: once
j_gene: TRBJ2-3
d_gene: TRBD2
v_gene: TRBV19
CDR3aa: CASKGLAGVSDTQYF
CDR3nt: TGTGCCAGTAAGGGGCTAGCGGGAGTGTCAGATACGCAGTATTTT

abundance: -
j_gene: TRBJ2-7
d_gene: -
v_gene: TRBV25-1
CDR3aa: CASSVGIEQYF
CDR3nt: TGTGCCAGCAGTGTGGGTATCGAGCAGTACTTC

abundance: -
j_gene: TRBJ1-5
d_gene: TRBD1
v_gene: TRBV27
CDR3aa: CASSPGQGATAQHF
CDR3nt: TGTGCCAGCAGTCCAGGACAGGGTGCGACAGCCCAGCATTTT

abundance: -
j_gene: TRBJ2-7
d_gene: -
v_gene: TRBV5-6
CDR3aa: CASSSTGGEQYF
CDR3nt: TGTGCCAGCAGCTCGACTGGTGGCGAGCAGTACTTC

abundance: -
j_gene: TRBJ1-3
d_gene: -
v_gene: TRBV6-5
CDR3aa: CASSYTRSGNTIYF
CDR3nt: TGTGCCAGCAGTTACACCCGCTCTGGAAACACCATATATTTT

abundance: -
j_gene: TRBJ2-7
d_gene: -
v_gene: TRBV7-9
CDR3aa: CASSLSQGPYEQYF
CDR3nt: TGTGCCAGCAGCTTATCTCAAGGGCCCTACGAGCAGTACTTC

abundance: -
j_gene: TRBJ2-2
d_gene: TRBD2
v_gene: TRBV19
CDR3aa: CASRDSKREGNTGELFF
CDR3nt: TGTGCCAGTCGGGACAGTAAGCGGGAGGGAAACACCGGGGAGCTGTTTTTT

abundance: few
j_gene: TRBJ1-4
d_gene: TRBD1
v_gene: TRBV7-9
CDR3aa: CAGPPGTGREKLFF
CDR3nt: TGTGCCGGCCCCCCGGGGACAGGGCGAGAAAAACTGTTTTTT

abundance: -
j_gene: TRBJ2-1
d_gene: -
v_gene: TRBV9
CDR3aa: CASSVVRDLRSEQFF
CDR3nt: TGTGCCAGCAGCGTAGTGCGGGACCTCAGGTCAGAGCAGTTCTTC

abundance: once
j_gene: TRBJ2-2
d_gene: -
v_gene: TRBV28
CDR3aa: CASSLRRATGELFF
CDR3nt: TGTGCCAGCAGTTTAAGGAGGGCAACCGGGGAGCTGTTTTTT

abundance: -
j_gene: TRBJ2-6
d_gene: -
v_gene: TRBV4-1
CDR3aa: CASSQPRLSGANVLTF
CDR3nt: TGCGCCAGCAGCCAACCTCGGCTCTCTGGGGCCAACGTCCTGACTTTC

abundance: -
j_gene: TRBJ2-2
d_gene: -
v_gene: TRBV4-1
CDR3aa: CASSLGSWGELFF
CDR3nt: TGCGCCAGCAGCCTCGGAAGCTGGGGGGAGCTGTTTTTT

abundance: -
j_gene: TRBJ1-1
d_gene: TRBD1
v_gene: TRBV12-5
CDR3aa: CASGLYTGGEFLDTEAFF
CDR3nt: TGTGCTAGTGGTTTGTACACAGGGGGGGAGTTTTTGGACACTGAAGCTTTCTTT

abundance: -
j_gene: TRBJ2-2
d_gene: -
v_gene: TRBV16
CDR3aa: CASSQSLSTGELFF
CDR3nt: TGTGCCAGCAGCCAATCTCTGAGCACCGGGGAGCTGTTTTTT

abundance: -
j_gene: TRBJ2-1
d_gene: -
v_gene: TRBV5-5
CDR3aa: CASRFGTNDNEQFF
CDR3nt: TGTGCCAGCAGATTCGGGACCAATGACAATGAGCAGTTCTTC

abundance: -
j_gene: TRBJ2-7
d_gene: -
v_gene: TRBV10-2
CDR3aa: CASQPSLSYEQYF
CDR3nt: TGCGCCAGCCAGCCGAGTCTCTCCTACGAGCAGTACTTC

abundance: -
j_gene: TRBJ1-4
d_gene: -
v_gene: TRBV30
CDR3aa: CAWGGVRAPSNEKLFF
CDR3nt: TGTGCCTGGGGGGGGGTCCGGGCCCCTAGTAATGAAAAACTGTTTTTT

abundance: once
j_gene: TRBJ2-1
d_gene: -
v_gene: TRBV4-3
CDR3aa: CASSQGSGSYNEQFF
CDR3nt: TGCGCCAGCAGCCAGGGGAGCGGCTCCTACAATGAGCAGTTCTTC

abundance: once
j_gene: TRBJ1-1
d_gene: -
v_gene: TRBV4-1
CDR3aa: CASSQWGIHTEAFF
CDR3nt: TGCGCCAGCAGCCAATGGGGGATTCACACTGAAGCTTTCTTT

abundance: -
j_gene: TRBJ2-7
d_gene: -
v_gene: TRBV7-9
CDR3aa: CASSSRSGPGPYEQYF
CDR3nt: TGTGCCAGCAGCTCCCGATCAGGCCCAGGTCCCTACGAGCAGTACTTC

abundance: once
j_gene: TRBJ2-7
d_gene: -
v_gene: TRBV27
CDR3aa: CASSASGRSSYEQYF
CDR3nt: TGTGCCAGCAGCGCAAGCGGCAGGAGCTCCTACGAGCAGTACTTC

abundance: once
j_gene: TRBJ2-1
d_gene: -
v_gene: TRBV9
CDR3aa: CASSAQGYEQFF
CDR3nt: TGTGCCAGCAGCGCCCAGGGCTATGAGCAGTTCTTC

abundance: -
j_gene: TRBJ2-6
d_gene: -
v_gene: TRBV29-1
CDR3aa: CSVVGGDSGANVLTF
CDR3nt: TGCAGCGTTGTCGGCGGAGACTCTGGGGCCAACGTCCTGACTTTC

abundance: once
j_gene: TRBJ2-7
d_gene: -
v_gene: TRBV15
CDR3aa: CATSGPRGWEQYF
CDR3nt: TGTGCCACCAGCGGCCCTCGAGGGTGGGAGCAGTACTTC

abundance: -
j_gene: TRBJ2-2
d_gene: -
v_gene: TRBV7-9
CDR3aa: CASSFPELSGELFF
CDR3nt: TGTGCCAGCAGCTTCCCAGAGTTATCCGGGGAGCTGTTTTTT

abundance: -
j_gene: TRBJ2-7
d_gene: -
v_gene: TRBV7-2
CDR3aa: CASSTGTDISYEQYF
CDR3nt: TGTGCCAGCAGCACCGGGACCGACATCTCCTACGAGCAGTACTTC

abundance: -
j_gene: TRBJ1-3
d_gene: -
v_gene: TRBV5-8
CDR3aa: CASSLQISGNTIYF
CDR3nt: TGTGCCAGCAGCTTACAGATCTCTGGAAACACCATATATTTT

abundance: once
j_gene: TRBJ2-2
d_gene: -
v_gene: TRBV19
CDR3aa: CASSIFVAGELFF
CDR3nt: TGTGCCAGTAGTATTTTTGTTGCGGGGGAGCTGTTTTTT

abundance: once
j_gene: TRBJ2-7
d_gene: -
v_gene: TRBV27
CDR3aa: CASSLAGLTYEQYF
CDR3nt: TGTGCCAGCAGTTTAGCGGGATTAACCTACGAGCAGTACTTC

abundance: -
j_gene: TRBJ2-7
d_gene: -
v_gene: TRBV9
CDR3aa: CASSPSGQNSYEQYF
CDR3nt: TGTGCCAGCAGCCCGTCTGGACAGAACTCCTACGAGCAGTACTTC

abundance: -
j_gene: TRBJ2-2
d_gene: TRBD1
v_gene: TRBV6-1
CDR3aa: CASSDYPGGSNTGELFF
CDR3nt: TGTGCCAGCAGTGATTATCCAGGGGGTTCGAACACCGGGGAGCTGTTTTTT

abundance: once
j_gene: TRBJ1-1
d_gene: -
v_gene: TRBV6-6
CDR3aa: CASSYSRLAEAFF
CDR3nt: TGTGCCAGCAGTTACTCCCGGTTGGCTGAAGCTTTCTTT

abundance: -
j_gene: TRBJ2-7
d_gene: -
v_gene: TRBV7-6
CDR3aa: CASSPGLFLDGYEQYF
CDR3nt: TGTGCCAGCAGCCCGGGACTCTTCTTGGATGGGTACGAGCAGTACTTC

abundance: -
j_gene: TRBJ2-1
d_gene: -
v_gene: TRBV6-5
CDR3aa: CASSPLLNNEQFF
CDR3nt: TGTGCCAGCAGTCCCCTGTTAAACAATGAGCAGTTCTTC